The clone carrying this T cell receptor (beta chain) was counted only a few times. This sample is drawn from a study of blood T cell repertoires in COVID-19. Overall study context: T cells, B-cell-depleted T cells, or PBMCs supplied cDNA or gDNA.

V gave up 1 base and J gave up 7 bases, with 10 bases separating them. There are 14 residues in the CDR3. In germline, CDR1 is SGHTA, CDR2 FQGNSA. Produced via immunoSEQ multiplex PCR; TCRdb's table is partial and in-frame only. The profile covers roughly 230,000 clones, with approximately 81% appearing a single time and under 8% taken by the ten largest. The chain couples TRBV7-2 to TRBJ2-2, with a tentative D call TRBD1 (6 bases). The specimen sequenced was PBMCs or T cells enriched from blood (not recorded which). This TCR came from a woman between 50 and 59 years old who had been exposed to COVID-19. The CDR3 here is CASSLDQGSGELFF. The DNA for the CDR3 is TGTGCCAGCAGCTTAGATCAGGGGAGCGGGGAGCTGTTTTTT.